These 5 T cell receptor beta chains share one sample of origin, sequenced in a study of blood T cell repertoires in COVID-19. Assay used: immunoSEQ multiplex PCR; TCRdb lists only in-frame clones, some missing. The repertoire consists of about 190,000 clones, with about three quarters occurring once and the leading ten covering under 3.5%. Sequenced sample: peripheral blood. The source of these receptors is a woman of 80 years or more with active or convalescent COVID-19.

The J gene is TRBJ2-1, the V gene TRBV6-5, with 8 bases aligning to TRBD1. V was clipped by 6 bases and J by 10 bases; unmatched bases: 11. The germline gives CDR1 MNHEY, CDR2 SVGAGI. This CDR3 spans 14 amino acids. The chain's CDR3 is CASRPTGGWGEQFF. The CDR3 DNA reads as TGTGCCAGCAGACCCACAGGGGGTTGGGGGGAGCAGTTCTTC.

This clone was found a few times. V usage is TRBV27 and J usage is TRBJ1-5, with D possibly TRBD1 on 6 matching bases. Trimming shortened V by 8 bases and J by 7 bases, and 15 bases separated the two germline ends. Per the germline V gene, CDR1 is MNHEY and CDR2 is SMNVEV (reference sequence). The length of the CDR3 is 13 residues. CDR3 sequence reads: CASGSGVRQPQHF. CDR3 coding DNA: TGTGCCAGCGGTTCAGGGGTTCGGCAGCCCCAGCATTTT.

CDR3 in DNA: TGTGCCACTTCGCCTCGGACAGGGATCGGGAACACCATATATTTT. As protein: CATSPRTGIGNTIYF. The chain joins TRBV10-3 to TRBJ1-3; 8 bases match TRBD1. CDR3 size: 15 residues. Germline lookup yields CDR1 ENHRY and CDR2 SYGVKD. J was trimmed by 7 bases and V by 10 bases; bases with no gene match: 15.

CDR3 in DNA: TGTGCCAGCAGCTTGGAGGGGGTTGGCAATCAGCCCCAGCATTTT. This sequence encodes CASSLEGVGNQPQHF. The genes are TRBV5-5 and TRBJ1-5, with a tentative D call TRBD1 (6 bases). The CDR3 has 15 amino acids. CDR1 is SGHKS, CDR2 YYEKEE, per germline (reference sequence). V was cut by 0 bases and J by 2 bases, with 9 bases left in between.

This clone was found a few times. The chain combines TRBV5-6 with TRBJ1-2; no definite D call. V was trimmed by 0 bases and J by 6 bases, leaving 9 bases between them. The CDR3 consists of 13 residues. Germline V lookup: CDR1 SGHDT, CDR2 YYEEEE. In nucleotides, the CDR3 is TGTGCCAGCAGCTTGGGTCAGTATAATGGCTACACCTTC. Its translation is CASSLGQYNGYTF.